A selection of T cell receptor beta chains follows, all from one sample in a study of early T cells in non-severe SARS-CoV-2 infection. MiXCR was run by TCRdb on the 5' RACE reads, yielding one entry per CDR3 protein. The table lists around 68,000 distinct CDR3 sequences, over 9.5% of them singletons. Sample: whole blood, taken at baseline. The origin of the receptors is an adult who was a healthcare worker with PCR-confirmed SARS-CoV-2 infection or an uninfected control (not recorded which). CDR3s include the opening cysteine and the closing phenylalanine or tryptophan. Only part of the rows carry a size: once, few, many, or a class if the clone is expanded.

abundance	v_gene	j_gene	CDR3aa
many	TRBV27	TRBJ1-1	CASRGGGFNTEAFF
.	TRBV5-8	TRBJ2-3	CASSRGLLADTDTQYF
.	TRBV29-1	TRBJ2-7	CSALLADTYEQYF
.	TRBV5-1	TRBJ2-7	CASSLTVHEQYF
few	TRBV11-2	TRBJ2-7	CASSPLGGLPYEQYF
many	TRBV6-4	TRBJ2-1	CASSEEGGPYNEQFF
.	TRBV6-2/TRBV6-3	TRBJ2-3	CASSYPGASGSDTQYF
few	TRBV5-1	TRBJ2-5	CASSLLLAGDRETQYF
.	TRBV29-1	TRBJ2-5	CSVDPWGTGAYQETQYF
many	TRBV11-3	TRBJ1-1	CASSLGQNTEAFF
many	TRBV7-9	TRBJ2-4	CASSLEGVAKNIQYF
.	TRBV2	TRBJ2-3	CASSARTSGLSTDTQYF
few	TRBV6-5	TRBJ2-1	CASSGGADNEQFF
few	TRBV12-3/TRBV12-4	TRBJ2-7	CASSFPPGQGRYEQYF
.	TRBV7-2	TRBJ1-2	CASSPDRDRGGYTF
few	TRBV12-3/TRBV12-4	TRBJ2-2	CASSSWTRLAGDTGELFF
.	TRBV13	TRBJ2-7	CASSLQPQASSSEQYF
many	TRBV6-4	TRBJ2-2	CASSDGNTGELFF
many	TRBV7-9	TRBJ2-7	CASSAGQGVTYEQYF
.	TRBV7-9	TRBJ2-5	CASSPGLAGYKETQYF
.	TRBV11-2	TRBJ2-1	CASSLDGRGCGISSYNEQFF
.	TRBV7-8	TRBJ2-5	CASSPRLPSMETQYF
few	TRBV7-2	TRBJ1-5	CASSLTGDSNQPQHF
.	TRBV18	TRBJ2-7	CASSPQGPQTYEQYF
.	TRBV5-1	TRBJ2-5	CASSNRDQETQYF
.	TRBV27	TRBJ2-7	CASSRQSSYEQYF
many	TRBV19	TRBJ2-7	CACGQGTYEQYF
.	TRBV20-1	TRBJ1-1	CSARQTNTEAFF
few	TRBV6-5	TRBJ1-2	CASSRGYGYTF
many	TRBV7-9	TRBJ2-3	CASSLESWTGSSTDTQYF
.	TRBV28	TRBJ2-7	CASSGDSYEQYF
.	TRBV10-3	TRBJ2-3	CAIRTGGYSDTQYF
few	TRBV7-9	TRBJ2-3	CASSLWGEVRADTQYF